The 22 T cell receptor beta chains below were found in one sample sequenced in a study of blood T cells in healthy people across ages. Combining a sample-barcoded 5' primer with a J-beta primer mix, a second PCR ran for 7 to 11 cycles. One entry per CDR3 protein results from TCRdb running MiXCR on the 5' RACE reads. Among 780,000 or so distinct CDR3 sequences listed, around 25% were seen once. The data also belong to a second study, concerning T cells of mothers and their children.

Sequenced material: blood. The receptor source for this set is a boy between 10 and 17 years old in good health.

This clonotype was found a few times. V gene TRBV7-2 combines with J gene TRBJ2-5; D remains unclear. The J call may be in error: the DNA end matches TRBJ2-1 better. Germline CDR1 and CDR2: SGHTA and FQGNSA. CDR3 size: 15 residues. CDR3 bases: TGTGCCAGCAGCTTAGTTTTGTCCCCTTTTGATGAGCAGTTCTTC. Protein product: CASSLVLSPFDEQFF.

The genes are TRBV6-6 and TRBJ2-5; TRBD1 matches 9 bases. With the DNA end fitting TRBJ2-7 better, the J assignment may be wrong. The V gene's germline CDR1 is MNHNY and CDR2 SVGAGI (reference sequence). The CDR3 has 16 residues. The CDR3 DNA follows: TGTGCCAGCAGTGATTCGACCGGGACAGGGAGGTACGAGCAGTACTTC. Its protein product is CASSDSTGTGRYEQYF.

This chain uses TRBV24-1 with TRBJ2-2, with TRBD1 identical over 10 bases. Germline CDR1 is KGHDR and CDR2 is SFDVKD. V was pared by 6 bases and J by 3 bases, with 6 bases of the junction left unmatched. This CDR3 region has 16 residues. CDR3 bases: TGTGCCACCAGTCCTGCCGGGACAGGGGACACCGGGGAGCTGTTTTTT. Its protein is CATSPAGTGDTGELFF.

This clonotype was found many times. Here the CDR3 DNA reads TGTGCCAGCAGCCAAGATCTGGGACTAGCGGGAGTTCACGGGCAAGAGACCCAGTACTTC. Translation gives CASSQDLGLAGVHGQETQYF. The V gene is TRBV3-1, the J gene TRBJ2-5; 14 nucleotides agree with TRBD2. Germline CDR1 LGHDT, CDR2 YNNKEL (reference sequence). The J segment lost 2 bases and the V segment lost 0 bases, leaving 11 bases of the junction unmatched. This CDR3 region has 20 residues.

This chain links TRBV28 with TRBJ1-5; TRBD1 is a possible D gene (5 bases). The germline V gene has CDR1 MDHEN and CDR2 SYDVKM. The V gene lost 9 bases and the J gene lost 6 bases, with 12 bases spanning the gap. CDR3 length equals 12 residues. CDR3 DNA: TGTGCCAGTATGGGGGTTGGTCAGCCCCAGCATTTT. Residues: CASMGVGQPQHF.

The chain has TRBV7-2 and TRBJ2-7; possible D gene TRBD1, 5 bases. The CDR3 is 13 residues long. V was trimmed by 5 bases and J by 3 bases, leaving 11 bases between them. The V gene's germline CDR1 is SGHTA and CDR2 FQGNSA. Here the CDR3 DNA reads TGTGCCAGCAGCCCCAATAGGGGCTACGAGCAGTACTTC. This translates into CASSPNRGYEQYF.

CDR3 residues: CAGGGQSTDTQYF. CDR3 coding DNA: TGTGCCGGGGGGGGACAGAGCACAGATACGCAGTATTTT. This chain uses TRBV12-3 or TRBV12-4 with TRBJ2-3; the D gene could be TRBD1 or TRBD2 (7 bases each). The ends were cut back, 11 bases at V and 0 bases at J, with 12 bases in the middle. The CDR3 has 13 amino acids.

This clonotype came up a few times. This CDR3 reads CASSYDRGTEAFF. The CDR3 DNA reads as TGTGCCAGCAGTTATGACAGGGGCACTGAAGCTTTCTTT. The gene calls are TRBV7-9 and TRBJ1-1; 8 nucleotides match TRBD1. Looked up from germline, CDR1 is SEHNR and CDR2 is FQNEAQ (reference sequence). The CDR3 has 13 amino acids. The ends lost 6 bases at V and 4 bases at J; junction bases unmatched: 4.

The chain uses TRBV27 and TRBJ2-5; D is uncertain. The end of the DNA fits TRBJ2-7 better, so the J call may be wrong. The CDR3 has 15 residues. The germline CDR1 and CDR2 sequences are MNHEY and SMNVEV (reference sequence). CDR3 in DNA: TGTGCCAGCAGTTTTGGAAGCGAAGGGCTCTACGAGCAGTACTTC. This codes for CASSFGSEGLYEQYF.

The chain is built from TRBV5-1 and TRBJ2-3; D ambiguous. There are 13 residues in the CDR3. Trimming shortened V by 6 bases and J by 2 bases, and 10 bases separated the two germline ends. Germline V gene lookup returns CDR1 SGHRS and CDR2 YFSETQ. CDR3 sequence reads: CASTEMATDTQYF. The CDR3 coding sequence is TGCGCCAGCACCGAGATGGCCACAGATACGCAGTATTTT.

CDR3 region: CASSVVRAGGRNTEAFF. The CDR3 DNA reads as TGTGCCAGCAGCGTAGTTCGGGCAGGGGGCCGGAACACTGAAGCTTTCTTT. The chain couples TRBV9 to TRBJ1-1; 8 positions match TRBD1. The germline gives CDR1 SGDLS, CDR2 YYNGEE. The length of the CDR3 is 17 residues. With V trimmed by 0 bases and J by 1 base, 8 bases remained unmatched.

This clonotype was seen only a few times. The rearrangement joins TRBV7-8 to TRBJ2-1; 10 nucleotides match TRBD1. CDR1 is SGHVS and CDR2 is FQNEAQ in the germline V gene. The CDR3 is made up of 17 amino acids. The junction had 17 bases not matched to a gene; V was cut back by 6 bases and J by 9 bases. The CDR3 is CASRHTLPGQGWSEQFF. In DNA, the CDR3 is TGTGCCAGCAGACATACTCTCCCGGGACAGGGGTGGAGTGAGCAGTTCTTC.

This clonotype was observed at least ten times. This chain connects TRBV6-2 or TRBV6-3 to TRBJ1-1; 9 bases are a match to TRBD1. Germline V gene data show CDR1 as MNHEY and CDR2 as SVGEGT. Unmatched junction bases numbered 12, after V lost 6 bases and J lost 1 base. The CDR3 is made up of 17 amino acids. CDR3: CASRSRAPGQGNTEAFF. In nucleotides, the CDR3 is TGTGCCAGCAGATCCCGAGCCCCGGGACAGGGGAACACTGAAGCTTTCTTT.

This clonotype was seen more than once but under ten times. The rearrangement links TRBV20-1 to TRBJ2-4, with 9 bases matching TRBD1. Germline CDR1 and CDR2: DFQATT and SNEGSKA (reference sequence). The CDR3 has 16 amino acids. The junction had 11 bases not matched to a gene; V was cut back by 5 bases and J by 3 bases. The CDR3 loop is CSAGGRDRDGKNIQYF. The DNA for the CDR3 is TGCAGTGCTGGCGGCCGGGACAGGGATGGCAAAAACATTCAGTACTTC.

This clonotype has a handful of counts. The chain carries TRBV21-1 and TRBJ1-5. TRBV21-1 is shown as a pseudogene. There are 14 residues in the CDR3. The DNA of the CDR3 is TGTGCCAGCAGCAAATTGAGGTCCTGGTCAGCCCAGCATTTT. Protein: CASSKLRSWSAQHF.

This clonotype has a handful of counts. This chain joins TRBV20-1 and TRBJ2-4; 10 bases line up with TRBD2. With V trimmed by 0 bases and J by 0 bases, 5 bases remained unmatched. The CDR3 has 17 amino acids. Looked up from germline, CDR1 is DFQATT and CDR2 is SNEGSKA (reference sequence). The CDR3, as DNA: TGCAGTGCTAGAGAGGTGGGACTAGCGAGAGCCAAAAACATTCAGTACTTC. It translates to CSAREVGLARAKNIQYF.

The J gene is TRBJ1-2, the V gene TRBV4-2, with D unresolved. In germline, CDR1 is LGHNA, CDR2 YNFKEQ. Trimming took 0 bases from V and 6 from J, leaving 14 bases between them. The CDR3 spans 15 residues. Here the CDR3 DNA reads TGTGCCAGCAGCCAAGACCTGAACGCATGGCATGGCTACACCTTC. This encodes CASSQDLNAWHGYTF.

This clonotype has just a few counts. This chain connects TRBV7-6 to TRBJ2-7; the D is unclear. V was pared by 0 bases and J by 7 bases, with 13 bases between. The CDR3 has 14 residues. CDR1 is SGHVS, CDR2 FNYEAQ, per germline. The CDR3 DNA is TGTGCCAGCAGCTTAGCGTCTGGAGATCAGGAGCAGTACTTC. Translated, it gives CASSLASGDQEQYF. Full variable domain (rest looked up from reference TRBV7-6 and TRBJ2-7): GAGVSQSPRYKVTKRGQDVALRCDPISGHVSLYWYRQALGQGPEFLTYFNYEAQQDKSGLPNDRFSAERPEGSISTLTIQRTEQRDSAMYRCASSLASGDQEQYFGPGTRLTVT.

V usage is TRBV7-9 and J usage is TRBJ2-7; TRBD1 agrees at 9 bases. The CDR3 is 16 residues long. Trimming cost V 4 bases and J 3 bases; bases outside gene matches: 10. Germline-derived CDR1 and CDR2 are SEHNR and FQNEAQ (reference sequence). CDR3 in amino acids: CASSSPRDREGYEQYF. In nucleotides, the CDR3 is TGTGCCAGCAGCTCCCCCCGGGACAGGGAGGGCTACGAGCAGTACTTC.

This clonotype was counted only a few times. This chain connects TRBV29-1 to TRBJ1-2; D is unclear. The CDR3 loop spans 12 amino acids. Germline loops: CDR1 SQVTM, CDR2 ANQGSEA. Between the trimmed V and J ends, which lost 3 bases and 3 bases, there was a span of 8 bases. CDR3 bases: TGCAGCGTTGAGGAGTCGGACTATGGCTACACCTTC. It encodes CSVEESDYGYTF.

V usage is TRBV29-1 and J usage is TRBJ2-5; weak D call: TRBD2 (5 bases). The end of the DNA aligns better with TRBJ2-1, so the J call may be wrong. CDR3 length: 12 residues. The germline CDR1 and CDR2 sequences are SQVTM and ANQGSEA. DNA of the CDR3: TGCAGCAATGGTGACCCGGGATATGAGCAGTTCTTC. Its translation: CSNGDPGYEQFF.

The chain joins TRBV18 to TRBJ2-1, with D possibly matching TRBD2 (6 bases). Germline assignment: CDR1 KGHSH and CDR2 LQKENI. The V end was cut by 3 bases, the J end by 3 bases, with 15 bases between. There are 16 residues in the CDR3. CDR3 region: CASSPSLAPDYNEQFF. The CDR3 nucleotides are TGTGCCAGCTCACCTAGCCTAGCGCCCGACTACAATGAGCAGTTCTTC. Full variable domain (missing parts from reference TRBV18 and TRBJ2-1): NAGVMQNPRHLVRRRGQEARLRCSPMKGHSHVYWYRQLPEEGLKFMVYLQKENIIDESGMPKERFSAEFPKEGPSILRIQQVVRGDSAAYFCASSPSLAPDYNEQFFGPGTRLTVL.